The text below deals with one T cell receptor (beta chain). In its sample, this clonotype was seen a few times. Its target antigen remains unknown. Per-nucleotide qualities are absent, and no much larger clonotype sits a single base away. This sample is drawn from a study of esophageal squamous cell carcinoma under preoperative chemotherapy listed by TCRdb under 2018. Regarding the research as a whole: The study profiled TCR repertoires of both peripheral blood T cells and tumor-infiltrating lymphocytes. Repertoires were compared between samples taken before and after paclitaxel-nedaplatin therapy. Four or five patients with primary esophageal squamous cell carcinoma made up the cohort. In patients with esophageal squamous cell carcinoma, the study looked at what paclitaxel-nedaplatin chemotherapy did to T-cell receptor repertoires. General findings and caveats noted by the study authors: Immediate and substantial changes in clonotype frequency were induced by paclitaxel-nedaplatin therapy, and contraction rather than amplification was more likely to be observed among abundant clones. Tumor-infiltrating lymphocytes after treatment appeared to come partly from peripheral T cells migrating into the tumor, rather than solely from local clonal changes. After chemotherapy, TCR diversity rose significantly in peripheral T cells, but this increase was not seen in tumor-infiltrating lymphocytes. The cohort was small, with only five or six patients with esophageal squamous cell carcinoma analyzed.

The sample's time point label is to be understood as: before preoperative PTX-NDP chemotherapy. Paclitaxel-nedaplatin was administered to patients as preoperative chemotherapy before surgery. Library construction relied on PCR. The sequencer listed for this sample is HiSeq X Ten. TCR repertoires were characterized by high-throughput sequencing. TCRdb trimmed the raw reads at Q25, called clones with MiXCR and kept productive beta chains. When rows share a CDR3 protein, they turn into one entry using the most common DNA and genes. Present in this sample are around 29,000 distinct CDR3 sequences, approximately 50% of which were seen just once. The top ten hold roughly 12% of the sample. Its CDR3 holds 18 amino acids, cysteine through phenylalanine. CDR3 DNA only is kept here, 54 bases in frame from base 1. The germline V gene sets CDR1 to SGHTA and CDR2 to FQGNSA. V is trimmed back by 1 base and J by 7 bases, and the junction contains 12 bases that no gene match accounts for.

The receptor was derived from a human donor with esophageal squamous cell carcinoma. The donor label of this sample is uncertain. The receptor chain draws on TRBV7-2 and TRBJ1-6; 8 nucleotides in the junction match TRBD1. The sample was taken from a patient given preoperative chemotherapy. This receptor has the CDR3 CASSLDSPGQGANSPLHF. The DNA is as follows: TGTGCCAGCAGCTTAGATAGCCCAGGGCAGGGGGCGAATTCACCCCTCCACTTT.